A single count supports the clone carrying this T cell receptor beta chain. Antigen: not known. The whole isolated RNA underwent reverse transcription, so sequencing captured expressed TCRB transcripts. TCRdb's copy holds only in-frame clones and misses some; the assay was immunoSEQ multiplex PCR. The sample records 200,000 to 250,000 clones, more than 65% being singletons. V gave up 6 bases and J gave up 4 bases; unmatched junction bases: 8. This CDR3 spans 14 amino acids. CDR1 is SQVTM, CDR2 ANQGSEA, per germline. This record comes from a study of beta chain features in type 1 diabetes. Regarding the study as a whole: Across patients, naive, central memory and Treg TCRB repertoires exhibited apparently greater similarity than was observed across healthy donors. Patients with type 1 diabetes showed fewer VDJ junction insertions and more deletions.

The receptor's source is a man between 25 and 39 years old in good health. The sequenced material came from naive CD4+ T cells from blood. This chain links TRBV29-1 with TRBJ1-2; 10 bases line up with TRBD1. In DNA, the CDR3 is TGCAGCGTGGAGCGACAGGGGGCGGCCTATGGCTACACCTTC. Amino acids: CSVERQGAAYGYTF.